These 30 T cell receptor beta chains share one sample of origin, sequenced in a study of PD-1 blockade in classical Hodgkin lymphoma. Sequenced by immunoSEQ multiplex PCR; TCRdb stores in-frame clones only, minus some. The top ten hold 3.5% to 4% of the sample, which has around 31,000 clones, about two thirds seen once. Every patient relapsed after autologous stem cell transplantation, and brentuximab vedotin exposure varied. The sequences come from peripheral blood mononuclear cells (PBMCs), collected before the second cycle of nivolumab. Source of these receptors: a human donor with classical Hodgkin lymphoma.

This rearrangement joins TRBV5-1 to TRBJ2-5; perhaps D is TRBD1 or TRBD2 (5 bases each). The ends were cut back, 1 base at V and 4 bases at J, with 14 bases in the middle. Looked up from germline, CDR1 is SGHRS and CDR2 is YFSETQ. This CDR3 has 15 amino acids. CDR3 nucleotides: TGCGCCAGCAGCTTGTCTCCGGGGACCATAGAGACCCAGTACTTC. This codes for CASSLSPGTIETQYF. The whole variable domain, filled in from reference TRBV5-1 and TRBJ2-5, reads KAGVTQTPRYLIKTRGQQVTLSCSPISGHRSVSWYQQTPGQGLQFLFEYFSETQRNKGNFPGRFSGRQFSNSRSEMNVSTLELGDSALYLCASSLSPGTIETQYFGPGTRLLVL.

The chain employs TRBV4-2 and TRBJ1-2; D is uncertain. The CDR3 contains 14 residues. Germline CDR1 and CDR2: LGHNA and YNFKEQ. The V end lost 8 bases, the J end lost 2 bases, and 15 bases lay between the germline ends. CDR3: CASHYTTANYGYTF. The DNA of the CDR3 is TGTGCCAGCCATTACACAACTGCGAACTATGGCTACACCTTC.

V and J are TRBV19 and TRBJ1-1; TRBD1 is a possible D gene (5 bases). The V end was cut by 4 bases, the J end by 1 base, with 19 bases between. The CDR3 length is 17 residues. Germline V gene data show CDR1 as LNHDA and CDR2 as SQIVND (reference sequence). Here the CDR3 DNA reads TGTGCCAGTAGTAGGGGACGGACCCGTGACCCGAACACTGAAGCTTTCTTT. Amino acid sequence: CASSRGRTRDPNTEAFF.

The chain is built from TRBV6-5 and TRBJ1-4; D unclear. V shed 5 bases and J shed 8 bases, with 12 bases lying between them. This CDR3 comprises 13 residues. Germline CDR1 is MNHEY and CDR2 is SVGAGI. Written as DNA, the CDR3 is TGTGCCAGCAGTCGGGCAGGAGTGGAAAAACTGTTTTTT. Residues: CASSRAGVEKLFF.

This clone occurred once. The chain uses TRBV28 and TRBJ1-1; D ambiguous. CDR1 is MDHEN and CDR2 is SYDVKM in the germline V gene. This CDR3 has 16 residues. V dropped 4 bases and J dropped 5 bases, with 20 bases sitting between them. In DNA form, the CDR3 reads TGTGCCAGCAGTTCCCCGGGAGGCCCCGATGGGACTGAAGCTTTCTTT. Its translation: CASSSPGGPDGTEAFF.

The chain employs TRBV29-1 and TRBJ2-3; D perhaps matches TRBD1 (6 bases). The CDR3 consists of 17 residues. The V end was cut by 1 base, the J end by 6 bases, with 23 bases between. CDR1 SQVTM and CDR2 ANQGSEA come from the germline V gene. The DNA for the CDR3 is TGCAGCGTTGAAGTCCCCCGACAGGCCCTCCTTGGGGATACGCAGTATTTT. Residues: CSVEVPRQALLGDTQYF.

CDR3 residues: CASGLIIGGIPAFF. CDR3 sequence (DNA): TGTGCTAGTGGTTTGATTATCGGAGGGATACCGGCTTTCTTT. V is TRBV12-5 and J is TRBJ1-1; the D is unclear. V shed 2 bases and J shed 11 bases, with 18 bases lying between them. The germline V gene has CDR1 LGHNT and CDR2 FRNRAP. The CDR3 spans 14 residues. Using reference TRBV12-5 and TRBJ1-1 for the parts outside the CDR3, the full variable domain is DARVTQTPRHKVTEMGQEVTMRCQPILGHNTVFWYRQTMMQGLELLAYFRNRAPLDDSGMPKDRFSAEMPDATLATLKIQPSEPRDSAVYFCASGLIIGGIPAFFGQGTRLTVV.

The chain links TRBV30 to TRBJ1-4; no definite D call. The CDR3 is 13 residues long. CDR1 is GTSNPN, CDR2 SVGIG, per germline (reference sequence). The ends were cut back, 4 bases at V and 8 bases at J, with 14 bases in the middle. The CDR3 bases are TGTGCCTGGAAGGGAAGAATTGAGGAAAAACTGTTTTTT. Its protein is CAWKGRIEEKLFF.

The chain has TRBV10-1 and TRBJ1-6; a weak D match, TRBD1 (5 bases). Trimming removed 4 bases at V and 9 bases at J, with 7 bases between. There are 12 residues in the CDR3. Germline V gene sequence: CDR1 WNHNN, CDR2 SYGVQD (reference sequence). CDR3 nucleotides: TGCGCCAGCAGTGCCGGGACTTCACCCCTCCACTTT. It encodes CASSAGTSPLHF.

This clone was counted between two and nine times. The chain couples TRBV7-2 to TRBJ2-3, with 10 bases identical to TRBD2. Germline V gene sequence: CDR1 SGHTA, CDR2 FQGNSA. This CDR3 comprises 14 residues. With 2 bases clipped from V and 9 bases from J, the junction kept 5 bases outside the gene matches. CDR3 protein: CASSLSPSGRTQYF. The CDR3 DNA sequence: TGTGCCAGCAGCTTATCCCCTAGCGGGAGAACGCAGTATTTT.

The chain links TRBV5-1 to TRBJ1-2; D remains unclear. CDR3 length: 13 amino acids. Per germline, CDR1 SGHRS and CDR2 YFSETQ. The ends were cut back, 0 bases at V and 7 bases at J, with 10 bases in the middle. Here the CDR3 DNA reads TGCGCCAGCAGCTTGGGATCTGAATCTGGCTACACCTTC. It encodes CASSLGSESGYTF.

The rearrangement joins TRBV15 to TRBJ1-3; D gene ambiguous. CDR1 and CDR2 (germline): LNHNV, YYDKDF (reference sequence). This CDR3 comprises 16 residues. The germline V and J ends were trimmed by 0 bases and 4 bases, with 13 bases remaining between them. CDR3: CATSRDTYPPGNTIYF. CDR3 bases: TGTGCCACCAGCAGAGATACATACCCTCCCGGAAACACCATATATTTT.

The chain has TRBV6-4 and TRBJ1-1; tentatively, D is TRBD1 (5 bases). CDR1 MRHNA and CDR2 SNTAGT come from the germline V gene. V lost 2 bases to trimming and J lost 1 base, with 14 bases between them. This CDR3 region has 16 residues. In DNA form, the CDR3 reads TGTGCCAGCAGTGACCCCCCGGTGAGGGGGAACACTGAAGCTTTCTTT. Translation: CASSDPPVRGNTEAFF.

This sequence joins TRBV5-6 and TRBJ2-1; the match to TRBD1 covers 8 bases. V dropped 2 bases and J dropped 4; count of bases not matched to a gene: 8. This CDR3 spans 16 amino acids. Germline V gives CDR1 SGHDT, CDR2 YYEEEE. CDR3 bases: TGTGCCAGCAGCTTACAGGGGGATCAACTTTACAATGAGCAGTTCTTC. Amino acids: CASSLQGDQLYNEQFF.

The chain recombines TRBV25-1 with TRBJ1-1; D is unresolved. Looked up from germline, CDR1 is MGHDK and CDR2 is SYGVNS. This CDR3 is built from 15 residues. Trimming cost V 1 base and J 1 base, with 10 bases left between them. DNA for the CDR3: TGTGCCAGCAGTGAATCCCTAAGACAGAACACTGAAGCTTTCTTT. This gives the protein CASSESLRQNTEAFF.

The V call is TRBV10-2, the J call TRBJ2-2; D possibly uses TRBD1 or TRBD2 (5 bases each). Germline CDR1 is WSHSY and CDR2 is SAAADI. The CDR3 has 16 residues. V lost 0 bases and J 0 bases, leaving 8 bases between the germline ends. Here the CDR3 reads CASSESRGPNTGELFF. CDR3 DNA: TGCGCCAGCAGTGAGTCTCGGGGACCGAACACCGGGGAGCTGTTTTTT.

In its sample, this clone was seen once. The V call is TRBV19, the J call TRBJ1-5; D is possibly TRBD1 (6 bases). Trimming took 9 bases from V and 3 from J, leaving 15 bases between them. CDR1 is LNHDA, CDR2 SQIVND, per germline (reference sequence). This CDR3 spans 14 amino acids. The CDR3 protein is CASWARGYNQPQHF. CDR3 DNA sequence: TGTGCCAGCTGGGCGAGGGGGTACAATCAGCCCCAGCATTTT.

This sequence joins TRBV30 and TRBJ1-1; D gene uncertain. V lost 3 bases to trimming and J lost 0 bases, with 5 bases between them. Germline CDR1 reads GTSNPN; CDR2 reads SVGIG (reference sequence). This CDR3 comprises 12 residues. CDR3 nucleotide sequence: TGTGCCTGGAGGCCCATGAACACTGAAGCTTTCTTT. The encoded protein is CAWRPMNTEAFF.

The chain has TRBV9 and TRBJ2-3, with 9 positions matching TRBD2. The germline gives CDR1 SGDLS, CDR2 YYNGEE. Trimming took 0 bases from V and 5 from J; bases not matched to a gene: 10. This CDR3 spans 17 amino acids. CDR3: CASSVATGVAGEDTQYF. CDR3 in DNA: TGTGCCAGCAGCGTAGCTACCGGGGTAGCGGGGGAAGATACGCAGTATTTT.

CDR3 nucleotide sequence: TGTGCCAGCAGCCCGGAACAGGGGGCGAACACTGAAGCTTTCTTT. Translated: CASSPEQGANTEAFF. The rearrangement joins TRBV7-6 to TRBJ1-1; 9 positions match TRBD1. The length of the CDR3 is 15 residues. Germline V gene sequence: CDR1 SGHVS, CDR2 FNYEAQ. After removal of 5 bases from V and 1 base from J, the junction contained 5 bases not matched to a gene.

This rearrangement joins TRBV18 to TRBJ2-5; 10 nucleotides line up with TRBD2. V was pared by 0 bases and J by 5 bases, with 12 bases of the junction left unmatched. CDR1 and CDR2 (germline): KGHSH, LQKENI. The CDR3 spans 18 residues. CDR3 sequence: CASSPPGLANIGGETQYF. The CDR3 DNA reads as TGTGCCAGCTCACCACCGGGACTAGCGAACATAGGCGGGGAGACCCAGTACTTC.

The chain's CDR3 is CASSLAGGPDEQFF. The CDR3 nucleotides read TGTGCCAGCAGCTTAGCGGGAGGGCCCGATGAGCAGTTCTTC. The V and J genes are TRBV7-2 and TRBJ2-1; 7 bases line up with TRBD2. CDR1 and CDR2 (germline): SGHTA, FQGNSA. Losses at the gene ends were 0 bases for V and 8 bases for J; bases not matched to a gene: 4. The CDR3 is 14 residues long.

This clone is medium-sized (0.01 to 0.1%) in the sample. The junction does not match germline at one end; this may be a read error. This chain links TRBV20-1 with TRBJ2-7; 7 nucleotides line up with TRBD2. The CDR3 covers 11 residues. Looked up from germline, CDR1 is DFQATT and CDR2 is SNEGSKA (reference sequence). CDR3 sequence (DNA): TGTGCGGGGGAGCGGGCCTACGAGCAGTACTTC. This gives the protein CAGERAYEQYF.

This chain connects TRBV6-1 to TRBJ1-4; the D gene is possibly TRBD1 (6 bases). CDR3 length equals 14 residues. Trimming took 4 bases from V and 6 from J, leaving 12 bases between them. Germline lookup yields CDR1 MNHNS and CDR2 SASEGT. The CDR3 protein is CASSGTEVHEKLFF. CDR3 in DNA: TGTGCCAGCAGTGGGACAGAAGTTCATGAAAAACTGTTTTTT.

The V and J genes are TRBV18 and TRBJ1-4; D ambiguous. The CDR3 extends over 14 amino acids. Looked up from germline, CDR1 is KGHSH and CDR2 is LQKENI. The ends were cut back, 1 base at V and 1 base at J, with 4 bases in the middle. The CDR3 nucleotides are TGTGCCAGCTCACCACGGCAAACTAATGAAAAACTGTTTTTT. This gives the protein CASSPRQTNEKLFF. Combining the CDR3 with reference TRBV18 and TRBJ1-4 gives the whole variable domain NAGVMQNPRHLVRRRGQEARLRCSPMKGHSHVYWYRQLPEEGLKFMVYLQKENIIDESGMPKERFSAEFPKEGPSILRIQQVVRGDSAAYFCASSPRQTNEKLFFGSGTQLSVL.

The chain is built from TRBV10-3 and TRBJ2-1, with 10 bases matching TRBD2. V shed 3 bases and J 6 bases; nucleotides not matched to a gene: 5. Germline V gene lookup returns CDR1 ENHRY and CDR2 SYGVKD. This CDR3 is built from 15 residues. The CDR3 loop reads CAISDGTSALNEQFF. The CDR3 coding sequence is TGTGCCATCAGTGATGGGACTAGCGCCCTCAATGAGCAGTTCTTC.

The V gene is TRBV6-5, the J gene TRBJ2-1, with 8 positions matching TRBD2. With V trimmed by 0 bases and J by 9 bases, 4 bases remained unmatched. Germline V gene data show CDR1 as MNHEY and CDR2 as SVGAGI. This CDR3 contains 14 residues. The CDR3 DNA sequence: TGTGCCAGCAGTTACTCAGGGCTAGCGGGTGAGCAGTTCTTC. The encoded protein is CASSYSGLAGEQFF.

The V and J genes are TRBV30 and TRBJ2-5; 13 bases agree with TRBD2. The CDR3 runs to 16 residues. Germline CDR1 reads GTSNPN; CDR2 reads SVGIG (reference sequence). J was trimmed by 4 bases and V by 2 bases; bases with no gene match: 7. CDR3 loop: CAWSLTGLAGSETQYF. In DNA, the CDR3 is TGTGCCTGGAGTCTAACGGGACTAGCGGGGTCAGAGACCCAGTACTTC. The full variable domain, its missing parts supplied by reference TRBV30 and TRBJ2-5, is SQTIHQWPATLVQPVGSPLSLECTVEGTSNPNLYWYRQAAGRGLQLLFYSVGIGQISSEVPQNLSASRPQDRQFILSSKKLLLSDSGFYLCAWSLTGLAGSETQYFGPGTRLLVL.

The chain combines TRBV4-1 with TRBJ2-2, with D unclear. The CDR3 spans 14 residues. The germline V gene encodes CDR1 MGHRA and CDR2 YSYEKL. V lost 2 bases and J 7 bases, leaving 11 bases between the germline ends. The CDR3 loop is CASSQKPRGGELFF. CDR3 nucleotide sequence: TGCGCCAGCAGCCAAAAACCACGCGGCGGGGAGCTGTTTTTT.

V is TRBV6-6 and J is TRBJ2-5; possible D gene TRBD2, 5 bases. V lost 4 bases, J lost 5 bases, and 11 bases lay in between. The CDR3 totals 13 residues. CDR1 is MNHNY and CDR2 is SVGAGI in the germline V gene (reference sequence). This chain's CDR3 is CASSSGTPETQYF. CDR3 coding DNA: TGTGCCAGCAGTTCGGGAACCCCGGAGACCCAGTACTTC.